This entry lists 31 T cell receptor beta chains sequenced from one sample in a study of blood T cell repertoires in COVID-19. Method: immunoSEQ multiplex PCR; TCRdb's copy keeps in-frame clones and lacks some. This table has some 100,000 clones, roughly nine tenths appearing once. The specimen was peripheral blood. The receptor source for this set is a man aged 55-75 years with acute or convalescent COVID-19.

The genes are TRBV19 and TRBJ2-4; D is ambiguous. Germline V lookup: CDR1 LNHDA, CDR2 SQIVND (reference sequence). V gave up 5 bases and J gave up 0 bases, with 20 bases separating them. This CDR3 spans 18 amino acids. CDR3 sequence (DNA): TGTGCCAGTAGTCACCCATCACAGATACAGATAGCCAAAAACATTCAGTACTTC. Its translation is CASSHPSQIQIAKNIQYF.

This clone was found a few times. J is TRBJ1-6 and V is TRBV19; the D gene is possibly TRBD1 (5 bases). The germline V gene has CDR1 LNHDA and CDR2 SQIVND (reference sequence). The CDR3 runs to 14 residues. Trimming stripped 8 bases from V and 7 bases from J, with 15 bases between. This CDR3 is CASGGKSPNSPLHF. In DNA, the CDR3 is TGTGCCAGTGGGGGGAAGTCGCCCAATTCACCCCTCCACTTT.

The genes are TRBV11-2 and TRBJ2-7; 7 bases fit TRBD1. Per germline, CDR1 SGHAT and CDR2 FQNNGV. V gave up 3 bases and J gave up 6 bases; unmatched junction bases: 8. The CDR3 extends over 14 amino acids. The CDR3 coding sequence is TGTGCCAGCAGCTTGGAGAAGGGGGCCGGCGAGCAGTACTTC. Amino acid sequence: CASSLEKGAGEQYF.

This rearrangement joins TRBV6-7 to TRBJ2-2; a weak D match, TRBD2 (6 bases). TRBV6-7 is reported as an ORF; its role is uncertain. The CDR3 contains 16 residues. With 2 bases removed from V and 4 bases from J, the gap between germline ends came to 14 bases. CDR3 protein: CASSYTPGLVTGELFF. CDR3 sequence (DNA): TGTGCCAGCAGTTACACACCGGGACTTGTCACCGGGGAGCTGTTTTTT.

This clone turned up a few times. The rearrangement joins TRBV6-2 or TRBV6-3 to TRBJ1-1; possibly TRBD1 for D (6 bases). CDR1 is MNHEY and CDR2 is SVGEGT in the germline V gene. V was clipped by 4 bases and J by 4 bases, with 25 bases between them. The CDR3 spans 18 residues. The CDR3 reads CASSSPSGTKTGFTEAFF. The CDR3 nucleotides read TGTGCCAGCAGTTCCCCCTCCGGGACAAAAACGGGATTCACTGAAGCTTTCTTT.

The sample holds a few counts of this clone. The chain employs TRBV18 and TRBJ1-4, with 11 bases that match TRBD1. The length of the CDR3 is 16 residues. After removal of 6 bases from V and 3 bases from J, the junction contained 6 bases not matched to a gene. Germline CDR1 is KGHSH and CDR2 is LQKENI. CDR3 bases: TGTGCCAGCTCGCGGACAGGGGGCGCGGCTAATGAAAAACTGTTTTTT. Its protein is CASSRTGGAANEKLFF.

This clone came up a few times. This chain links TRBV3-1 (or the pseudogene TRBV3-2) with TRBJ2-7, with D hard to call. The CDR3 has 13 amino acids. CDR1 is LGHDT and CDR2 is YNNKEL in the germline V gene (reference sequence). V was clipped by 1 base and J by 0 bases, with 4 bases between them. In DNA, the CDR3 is TGTGCCAGCAGCCAAGCCAGCTCCTACGAGCAGTACTTC. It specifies CASSQASSYEQYF.

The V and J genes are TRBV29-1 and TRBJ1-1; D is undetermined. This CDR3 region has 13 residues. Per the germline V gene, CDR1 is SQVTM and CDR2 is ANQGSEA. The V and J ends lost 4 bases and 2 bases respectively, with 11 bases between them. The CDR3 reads CSVGAASNTEAFF. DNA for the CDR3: TGCAGCGTTGGGGCCGCGAGTAACACTGAAGCTTTCTTT. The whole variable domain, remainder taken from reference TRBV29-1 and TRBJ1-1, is SAVISQKPSRDICQRGTSLTIQCQVDSQVTMMFWYRQQPGQSLTLIATANQGSEATYESGFVIDKFPISRPNLTFSTLTVSNMSPEDSSIYLCSVGAASNTEAFFGQGTRLTVV.

Written as DNA, the CDR3 is TGTGCCAGCAGCGAACCCCTAGCGGTGAACACCGGGGAGCTGTTTTTT. Amino acid sequence: CASSEPLAVNTGELFF. This chain uses TRBV7-8 with TRBJ2-2; 7 bases line up with TRBD2. This CDR3 comprises 16 residues. The germline V gene has CDR1 SGHVS and CDR2 FQNEAQ. V was pared by 5 bases and J by 1 base, with 7 bases of the junction left unmatched.

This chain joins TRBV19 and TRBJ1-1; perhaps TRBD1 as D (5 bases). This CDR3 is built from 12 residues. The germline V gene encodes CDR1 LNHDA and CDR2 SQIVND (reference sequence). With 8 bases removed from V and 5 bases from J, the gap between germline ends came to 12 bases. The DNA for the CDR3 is TGTGCCAGTCGCAGGGTGGGGACTGAAGCTTTCTTT. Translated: CASRRVGTEAFF.

This CDR3 reads CASSPSRLTDTQYF. DNA for the CDR3: TGCGCCAGCAGCCCGTCCAGGCTCACAGATACGCAGTATTTT. The chain uses TRBV4-1 and TRBJ2-3; D is uncertain. V was trimmed by 4 bases and J by 2 bases, leaving 10 bases between them. The CDR3 sequence is 14 residues long. The germline V gene encodes CDR1 MGHRA and CDR2 YSYEKL.

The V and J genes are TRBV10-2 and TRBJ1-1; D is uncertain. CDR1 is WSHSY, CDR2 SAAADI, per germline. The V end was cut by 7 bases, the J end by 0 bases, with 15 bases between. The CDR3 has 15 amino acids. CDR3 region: CASTQTGLLNTEAFF. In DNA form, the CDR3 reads TGCGCCAGCACCCAGACGGGTCTCTTGAACACTGAAGCTTTCTTT.

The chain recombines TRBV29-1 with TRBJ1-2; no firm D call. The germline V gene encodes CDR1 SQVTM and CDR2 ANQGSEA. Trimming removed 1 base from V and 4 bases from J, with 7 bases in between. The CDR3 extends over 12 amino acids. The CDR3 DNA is TGCAGCGTTGAAGTAAACAGCTATGGCTACACCTTC. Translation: CSVEVNSYGYTF.

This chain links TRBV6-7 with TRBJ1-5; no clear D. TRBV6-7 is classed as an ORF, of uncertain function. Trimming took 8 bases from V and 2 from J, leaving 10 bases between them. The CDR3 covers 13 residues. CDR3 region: CASPRQCNQPQHF. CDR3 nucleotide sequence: TGTGCCAGCCCCCGCCAGTGCAATCAGCCCCAGCATTTT.

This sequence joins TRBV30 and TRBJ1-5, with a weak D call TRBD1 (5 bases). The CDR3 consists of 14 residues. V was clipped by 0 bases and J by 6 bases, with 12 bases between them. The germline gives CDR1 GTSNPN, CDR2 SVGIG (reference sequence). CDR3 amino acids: CAWSVGGEGQPQHF. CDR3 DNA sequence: TGTGCCTGGAGTGTCGGGGGGGAGGGTCAGCCCCAGCATTTT. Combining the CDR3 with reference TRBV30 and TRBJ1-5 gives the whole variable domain SQTIHQWPATLVQPVGSPLSLECTVEGTSNPNLYWYRQAAGRGLQLLFYSVGIGQISSEVPQNLSASRPQDRQFILSSKKLLLSDSGFYLCAWSVGGEGQPQHFGDGTRLSIL.

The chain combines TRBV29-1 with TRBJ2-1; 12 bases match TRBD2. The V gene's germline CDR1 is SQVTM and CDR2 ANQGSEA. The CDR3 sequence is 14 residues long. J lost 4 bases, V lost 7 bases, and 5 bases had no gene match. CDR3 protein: CSAAGTSGYNEQFF. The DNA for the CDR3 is TGCAGCGCCGCCGGGACTAGCGGGTACAATGAGCAGTTCTTC.

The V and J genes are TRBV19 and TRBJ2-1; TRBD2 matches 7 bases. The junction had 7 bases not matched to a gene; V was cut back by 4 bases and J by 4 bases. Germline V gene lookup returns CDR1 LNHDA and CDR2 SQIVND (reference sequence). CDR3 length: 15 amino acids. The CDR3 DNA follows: TGTGCCAGTAGTACTCCAGAGCGGGATTACAATGAGCAGTTCTTC. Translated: CASSTPERDYNEQFF.

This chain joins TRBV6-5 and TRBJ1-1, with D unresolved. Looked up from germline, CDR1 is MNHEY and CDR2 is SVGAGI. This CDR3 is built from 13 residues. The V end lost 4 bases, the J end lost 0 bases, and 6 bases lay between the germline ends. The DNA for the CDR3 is TGTGCCAGCAGTTTTTCTGTGAACACTGAAGCTTTCTTT. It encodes CASSFSVNTEAFF.

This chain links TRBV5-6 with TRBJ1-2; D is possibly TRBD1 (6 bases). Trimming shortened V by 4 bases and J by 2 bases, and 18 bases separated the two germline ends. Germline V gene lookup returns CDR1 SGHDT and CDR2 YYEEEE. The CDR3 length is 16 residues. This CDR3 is CASSPGGGGSNYGYTF. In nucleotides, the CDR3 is TGTGCCAGCAGCCCCGGAGGGGGGGGGTCGAACTATGGCTACACCTTC.

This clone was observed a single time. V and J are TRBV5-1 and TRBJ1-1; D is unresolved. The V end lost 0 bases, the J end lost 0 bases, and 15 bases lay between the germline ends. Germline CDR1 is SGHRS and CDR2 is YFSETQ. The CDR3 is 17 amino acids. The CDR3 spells CASSLETARGMNTEAFF. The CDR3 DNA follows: TGCGCCAGCAGCTTGGAGACGGCGAGAGGAATGAACACTGAAGCTTTCTTT. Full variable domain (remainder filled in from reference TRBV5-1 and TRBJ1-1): KAGVTQTPRYLIKTRGQQVTLSCSPISGHRSVSWYQQTPGQGLQFLFEYFSETQRNKGNFPGRFSGRQFSNSRSEMNVSTLELGDSALYLCASSLETARGMNTEAFFGQGTRLTVV.

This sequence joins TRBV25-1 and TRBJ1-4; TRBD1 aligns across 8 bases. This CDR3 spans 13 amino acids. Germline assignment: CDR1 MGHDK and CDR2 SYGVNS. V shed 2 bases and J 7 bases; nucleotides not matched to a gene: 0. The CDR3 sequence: CASSEDRGEKLFF. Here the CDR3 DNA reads TGTGCCAGCAGTGAAGACAGGGGTGAAAAACTGTTTTTT.

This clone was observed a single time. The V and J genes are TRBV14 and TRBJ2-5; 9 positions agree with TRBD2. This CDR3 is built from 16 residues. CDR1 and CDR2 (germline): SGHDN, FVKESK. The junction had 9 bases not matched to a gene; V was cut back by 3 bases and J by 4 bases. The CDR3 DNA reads TGTGCCAGCAGCCAGATGGTTAGCGGGAGAGGAGAGACCCAGTACTTC. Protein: CASSQMVSGRGETQYF.

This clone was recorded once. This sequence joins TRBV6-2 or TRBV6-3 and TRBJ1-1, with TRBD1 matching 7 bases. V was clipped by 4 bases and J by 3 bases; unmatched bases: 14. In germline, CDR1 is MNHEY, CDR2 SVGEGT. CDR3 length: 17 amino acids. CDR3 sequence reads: CASSSNRAGQTYTEAFF. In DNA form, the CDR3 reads TGTGCCAGCAGTTCCAACCGGGCGGGACAGACATACACTGAAGCTTTCTTT.

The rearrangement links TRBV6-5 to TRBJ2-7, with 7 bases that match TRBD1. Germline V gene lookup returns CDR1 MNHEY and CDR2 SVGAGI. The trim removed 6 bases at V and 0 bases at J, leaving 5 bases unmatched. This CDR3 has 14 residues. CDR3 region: CASRGQVDSYEQYF. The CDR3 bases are TGTGCCAGCAGAGGACAGGTAGACTCCTACGAGCAGTACTTC.

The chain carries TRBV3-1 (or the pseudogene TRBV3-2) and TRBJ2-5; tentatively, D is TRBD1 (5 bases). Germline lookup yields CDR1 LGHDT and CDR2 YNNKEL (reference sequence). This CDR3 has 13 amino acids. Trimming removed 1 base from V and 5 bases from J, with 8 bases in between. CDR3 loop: CASSQVGRETQYF. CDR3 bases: TGTGCCAGCAGCCAAGTGGGGCGGGAGACCCAGTACTTC.

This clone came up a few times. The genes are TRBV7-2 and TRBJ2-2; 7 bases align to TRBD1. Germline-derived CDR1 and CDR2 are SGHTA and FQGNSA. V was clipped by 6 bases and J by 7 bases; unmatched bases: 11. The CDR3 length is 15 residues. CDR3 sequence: CASSLGQAPDGELFF. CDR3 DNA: TGTGCCAGCAGTCTTGGACAGGCTCCAGACGGGGAGCTGTTTTTT.

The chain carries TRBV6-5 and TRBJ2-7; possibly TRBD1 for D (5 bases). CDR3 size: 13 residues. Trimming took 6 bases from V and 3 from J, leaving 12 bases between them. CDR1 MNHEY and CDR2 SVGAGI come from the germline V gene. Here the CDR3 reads CASSLGPNYEQYV. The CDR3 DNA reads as TGTGCCAGCAGCCTGGGGCCAAACTACGAGCAGTACGTC.

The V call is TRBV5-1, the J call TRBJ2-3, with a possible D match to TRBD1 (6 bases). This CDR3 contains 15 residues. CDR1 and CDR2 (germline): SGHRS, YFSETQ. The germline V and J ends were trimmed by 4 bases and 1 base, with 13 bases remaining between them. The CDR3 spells CASSLQGMGTDTQYF. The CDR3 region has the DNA TGCGCCAGCAGCCTACAGGGAATGGGCACAGATACGCAGTATTTT.

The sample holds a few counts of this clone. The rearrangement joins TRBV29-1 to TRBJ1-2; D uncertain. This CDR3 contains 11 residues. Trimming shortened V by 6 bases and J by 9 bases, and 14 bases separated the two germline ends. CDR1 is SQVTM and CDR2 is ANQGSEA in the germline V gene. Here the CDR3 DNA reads TGCAGCGTCGCAAAGACTAATAGCTACACCTTC. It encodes CSVAKTNSYTF.

The CDR3 DNA follows: TGCGCCAGCGGGAGTCAGCTCTCCTACAATGAGCAGTTCTTC. It codes for CASGSQLSYNEQFF. The genes are TRBV5-1 and TRBJ2-1; D is perhaps TRBD2 (5 bases). V was cut by 7 bases and J by 0 bases, with 11 bases left in between. The CDR3 contains 14 residues. Germline V gene lookup returns CDR1 SGHRS and CDR2 YFSETQ.

As DNA, the CDR3 is TGTGCCAGTAGTATTAGTAGAACGGATACGCAGTATTTT. This gives the protein CASSISRTDTQYF. The chain couples TRBV19 to TRBJ2-3; D gene ambiguous. In germline, CDR1 is LNHDA, CDR2 SQIVND (reference sequence). The CDR3 runs to 13 residues. Trimming removed 3 bases from V and 6 bases from J, with 10 bases in between.